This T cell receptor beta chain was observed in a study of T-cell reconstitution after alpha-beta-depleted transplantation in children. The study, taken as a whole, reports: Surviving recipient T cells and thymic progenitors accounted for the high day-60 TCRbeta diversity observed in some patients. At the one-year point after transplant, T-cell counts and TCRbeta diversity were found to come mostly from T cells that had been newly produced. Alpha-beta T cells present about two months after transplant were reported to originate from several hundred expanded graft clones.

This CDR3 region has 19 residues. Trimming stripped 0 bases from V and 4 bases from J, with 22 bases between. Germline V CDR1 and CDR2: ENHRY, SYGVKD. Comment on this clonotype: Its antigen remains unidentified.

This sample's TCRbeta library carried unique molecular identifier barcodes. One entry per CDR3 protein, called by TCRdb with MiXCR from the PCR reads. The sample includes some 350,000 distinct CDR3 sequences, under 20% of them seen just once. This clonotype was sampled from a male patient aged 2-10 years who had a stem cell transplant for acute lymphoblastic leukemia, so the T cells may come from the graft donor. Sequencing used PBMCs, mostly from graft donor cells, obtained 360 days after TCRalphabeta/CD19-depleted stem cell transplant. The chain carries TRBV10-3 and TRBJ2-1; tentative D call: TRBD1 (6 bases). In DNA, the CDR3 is TGTGCCATCAGTGAGTCTACAGGGATGGGGGCACATGGGTACAATGAGCAGTTCTTC. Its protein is CAISESTGMGAHGYNEQFF.